Here is one TCR beta chain with its context. This specimen belongs to a study of blood T cell repertoires in COVID-19. Study at large: The study drew acute and convalescent COVID-19 samples from the United States, Italy and Spain. Sources were T cells, B-cell-depleted T cells, or PBMCs; the material itself was cDNA or gDNA.

CDR1 and CDR2 from the germline V gene are LNHDA and SQIVND (reference sequence). This CDR3 is built from 14 residues. V was clipped by 5 bases and J by 6 bases, with 16 bases between them. Original methodology: Reference gene primer amplification gave nucleated cell count estimates. Using immunoSEQ multiplex PCR, the repertoire was profiled, and TCRdb retains in-frame clones only, with some absent. The V and J calls and the clone size are those of that table, but D and trimming were determined from the DNA. Of 140,000 to 150,000 clones in the sample, approximately 88% are singletons; the top ten hold 1.8%.

The material sequenced was peripheral blood. This chain uses TRBV19 with TRBJ1-1; unclear D gene. The source is a man in his 70s with acute or convalescent COVID-19. The CDR3 here is CASSSRRVTAEAFF. DNA for the CDR3: TGTGCCAGTAGTTCCCGGAGGGTCACGGCTGAAGCTTTCTTT.